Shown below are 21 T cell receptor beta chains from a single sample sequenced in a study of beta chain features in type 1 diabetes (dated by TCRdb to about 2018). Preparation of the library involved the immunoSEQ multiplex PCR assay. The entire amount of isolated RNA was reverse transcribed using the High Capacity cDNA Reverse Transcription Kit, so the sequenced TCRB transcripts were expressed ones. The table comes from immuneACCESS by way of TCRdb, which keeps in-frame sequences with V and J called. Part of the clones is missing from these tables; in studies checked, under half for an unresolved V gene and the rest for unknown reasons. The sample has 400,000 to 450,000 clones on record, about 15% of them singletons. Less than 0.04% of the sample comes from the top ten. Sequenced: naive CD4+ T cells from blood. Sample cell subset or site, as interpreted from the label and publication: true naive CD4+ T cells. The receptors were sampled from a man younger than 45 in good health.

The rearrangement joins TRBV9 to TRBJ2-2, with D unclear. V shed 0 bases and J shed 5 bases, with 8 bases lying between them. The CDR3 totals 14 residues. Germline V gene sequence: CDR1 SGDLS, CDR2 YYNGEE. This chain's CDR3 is CASSVDGFTGELFF. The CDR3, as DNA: TGTGCCAGCAGCGTAGACGGTTTTACCGGGGAGCTGTTTTTT.

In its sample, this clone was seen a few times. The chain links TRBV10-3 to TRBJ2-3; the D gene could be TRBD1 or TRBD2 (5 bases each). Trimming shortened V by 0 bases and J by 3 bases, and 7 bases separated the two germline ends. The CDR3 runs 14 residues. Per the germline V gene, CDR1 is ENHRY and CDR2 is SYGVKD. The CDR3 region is CAISESGRTDTQYF. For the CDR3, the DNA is TGTGCCATCAGTGAGTCGGGACGGACAGATACGCAGTATTTT.

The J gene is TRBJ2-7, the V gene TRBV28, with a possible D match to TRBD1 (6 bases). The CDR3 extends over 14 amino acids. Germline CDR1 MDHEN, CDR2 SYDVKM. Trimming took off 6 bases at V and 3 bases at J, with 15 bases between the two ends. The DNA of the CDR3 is TGTGCCAGCAGAGCAGACAGGATCAACTACGAGCAGTACTTC. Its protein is CASRADRINYEQYF.

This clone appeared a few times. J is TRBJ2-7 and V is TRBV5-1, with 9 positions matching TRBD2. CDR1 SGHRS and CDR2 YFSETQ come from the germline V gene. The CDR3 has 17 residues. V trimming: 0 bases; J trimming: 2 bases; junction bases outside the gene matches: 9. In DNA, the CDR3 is TGCGCCAGCAGCTTGGAAGTAAGACTAGCGGTACCCTACGAGCAGTACTTC. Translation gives CASSLEVRLAVPYEQYF. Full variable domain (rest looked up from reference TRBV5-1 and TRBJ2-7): KAGVTQTPRYLIKTRGQQVTLSCSPISGHRSVSWYQQTPGQGLQFLFEYFSETQRNKGNFPGRFSGRQFSNSRSEMNVSTLELGDSALYLCASSLEVRLAVPYEQYFGPGTRLTVT.

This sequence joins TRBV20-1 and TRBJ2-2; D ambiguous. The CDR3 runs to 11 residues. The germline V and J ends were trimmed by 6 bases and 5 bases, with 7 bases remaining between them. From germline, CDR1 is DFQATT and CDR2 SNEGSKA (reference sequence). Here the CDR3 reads CSAPRTGELFF. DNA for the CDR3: TGCAGTGCCCCAAGGACCGGGGAGCTGTTTTTT.

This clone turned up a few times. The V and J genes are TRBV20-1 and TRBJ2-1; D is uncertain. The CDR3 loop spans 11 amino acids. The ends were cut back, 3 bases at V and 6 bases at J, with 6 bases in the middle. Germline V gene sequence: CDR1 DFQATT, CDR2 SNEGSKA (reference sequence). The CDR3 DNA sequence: TGCAGTGCTAGCCAACTCAATGAGCAGTTCTTC. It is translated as CSASQLNEQFF.

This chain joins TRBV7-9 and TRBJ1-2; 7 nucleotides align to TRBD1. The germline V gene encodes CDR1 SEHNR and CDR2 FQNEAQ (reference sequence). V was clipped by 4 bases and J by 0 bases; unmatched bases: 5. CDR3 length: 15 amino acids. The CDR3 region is CASSSRDRANYGYTF. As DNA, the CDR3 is TGTGCCAGCAGCTCACGAGACAGGGCTAACTATGGCTACACCTTC. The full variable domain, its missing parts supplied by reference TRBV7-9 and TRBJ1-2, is DTGVSQNPRHKITKRGQNVTFRCDPISEHNRLYWYRQTLGQGPEFLTYFQNEAQLEKSRLLSDRFSAERPKGSFSTLEIQRTEQGDSAMYLCASSSRDRANYGYTFGSGTRLTVV.

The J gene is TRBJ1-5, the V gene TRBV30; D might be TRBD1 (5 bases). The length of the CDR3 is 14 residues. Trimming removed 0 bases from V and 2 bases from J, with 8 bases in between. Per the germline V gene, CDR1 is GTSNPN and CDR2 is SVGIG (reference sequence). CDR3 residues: CAWSVKGGNQPQHF. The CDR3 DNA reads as TGTGCCTGGAGTGTAAAAGGGGGCAATCAGCCCCAGCATTTT. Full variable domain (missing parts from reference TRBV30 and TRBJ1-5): SQTIHQWPATLVQPVGSPLSLECTVEGTSNPNLYWYRQAAGRGLQLLFYSVGIGQISSEVPQNLSASRPQDRQFILSSKKLLLSDSGFYLCAWSVKGGNQPQHFGDGTRLSIL.

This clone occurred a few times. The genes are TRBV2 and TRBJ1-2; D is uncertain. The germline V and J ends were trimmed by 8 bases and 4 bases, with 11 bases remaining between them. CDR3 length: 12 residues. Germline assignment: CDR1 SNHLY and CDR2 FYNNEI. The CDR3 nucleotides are TGTGCCAGCTCTGGACGGACCTATGGCTACACCTTC. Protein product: CASSGRTYGYTF.

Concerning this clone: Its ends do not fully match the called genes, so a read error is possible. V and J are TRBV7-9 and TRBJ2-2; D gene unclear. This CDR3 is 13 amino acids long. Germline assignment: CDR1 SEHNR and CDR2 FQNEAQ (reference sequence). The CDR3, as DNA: TGCGCCAGCAGCCAGACGAACACCGGGGAGCTGTTTTTT. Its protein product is CASSQTNTGELFF.

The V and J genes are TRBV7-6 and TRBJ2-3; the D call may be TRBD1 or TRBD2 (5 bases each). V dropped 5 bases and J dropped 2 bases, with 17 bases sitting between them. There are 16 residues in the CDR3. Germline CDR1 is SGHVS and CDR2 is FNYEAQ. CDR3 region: CASSAKRRDATDTQYF. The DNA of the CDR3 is TGTGCCAGCAGCGCCAAGCGCCGGGACGCCACAGATACGCAGTATTTT.

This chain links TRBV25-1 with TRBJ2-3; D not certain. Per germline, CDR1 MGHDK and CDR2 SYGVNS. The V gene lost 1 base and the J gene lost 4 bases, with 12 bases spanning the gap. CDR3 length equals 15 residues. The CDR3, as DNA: TGTGCCAGCAGTGAATTGAGAGGCCTCTCAGATACGCAGTATTTT. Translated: CASSELRGLSDTQYF.

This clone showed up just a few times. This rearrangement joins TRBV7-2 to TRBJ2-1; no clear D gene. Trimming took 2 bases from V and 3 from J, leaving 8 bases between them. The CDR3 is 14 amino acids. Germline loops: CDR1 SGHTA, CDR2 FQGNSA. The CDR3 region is CASSLNSGYNEQFF. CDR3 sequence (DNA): TGTGCCAGCAGCTTAAATTCTGGCTACAATGAGCAGTTCTTC.

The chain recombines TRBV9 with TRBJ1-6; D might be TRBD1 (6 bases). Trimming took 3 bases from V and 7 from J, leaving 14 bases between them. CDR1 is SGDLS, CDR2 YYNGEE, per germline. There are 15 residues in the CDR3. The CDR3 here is CASSASGALNSPLHF. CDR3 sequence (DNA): TGTGCCAGCAGCGCCTCAGGGGCCCTCAATTCACCCCTCCACTTT.

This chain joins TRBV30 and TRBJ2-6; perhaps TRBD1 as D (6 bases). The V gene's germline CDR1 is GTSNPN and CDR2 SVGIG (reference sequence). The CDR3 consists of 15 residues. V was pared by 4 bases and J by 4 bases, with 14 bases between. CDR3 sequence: CAWKGDGAGANVLTF. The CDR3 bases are TGTGCCTGGAAGGGGGACGGAGCGGGGGCCAACGTCCTGACTTTC.

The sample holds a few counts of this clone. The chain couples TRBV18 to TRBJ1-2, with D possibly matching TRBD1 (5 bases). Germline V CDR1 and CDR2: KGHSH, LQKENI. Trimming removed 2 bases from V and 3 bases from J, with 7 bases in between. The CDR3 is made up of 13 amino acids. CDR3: CASSPSGDYGYTF. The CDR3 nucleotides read TGTGCCAGCTCACCATCGGGGGACTATGGCTACACCTTC.

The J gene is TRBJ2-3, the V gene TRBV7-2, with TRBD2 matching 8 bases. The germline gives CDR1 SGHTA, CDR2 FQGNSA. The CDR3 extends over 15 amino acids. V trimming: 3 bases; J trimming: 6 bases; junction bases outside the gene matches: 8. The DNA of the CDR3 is TGTGCCAGCAGCTTCCCGCGGGGGGCGGCGGATACGCAGTATTTT. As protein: CASSFPRGAADTQYF.

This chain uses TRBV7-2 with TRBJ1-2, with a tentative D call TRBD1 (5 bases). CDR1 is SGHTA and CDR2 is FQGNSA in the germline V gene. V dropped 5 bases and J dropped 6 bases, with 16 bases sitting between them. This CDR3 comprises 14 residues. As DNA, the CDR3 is TGTGCCAGCAGCCTACCGACAGTAGGTAATGGCTACACCTTC. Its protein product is CASSLPTVGNGYTF.

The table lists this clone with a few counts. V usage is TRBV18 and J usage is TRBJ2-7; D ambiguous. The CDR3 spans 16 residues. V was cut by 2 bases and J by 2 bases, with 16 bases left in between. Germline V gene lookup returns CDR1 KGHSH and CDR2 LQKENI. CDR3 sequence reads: CASSPDRWAITYEQYF. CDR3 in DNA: TGTGCCAGCTCACCAGATCGTTGGGCCATCACCTACGAGCAGTACTTC.

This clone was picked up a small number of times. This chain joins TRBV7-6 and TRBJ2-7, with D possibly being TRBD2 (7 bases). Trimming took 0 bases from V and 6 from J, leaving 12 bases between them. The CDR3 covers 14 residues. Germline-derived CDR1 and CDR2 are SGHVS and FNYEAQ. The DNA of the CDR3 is TGTGCCAGCAGCTTAGCGGGAGGGGGATCCGAGCAGTACGTC. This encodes CASSLAGGGSEQYV.

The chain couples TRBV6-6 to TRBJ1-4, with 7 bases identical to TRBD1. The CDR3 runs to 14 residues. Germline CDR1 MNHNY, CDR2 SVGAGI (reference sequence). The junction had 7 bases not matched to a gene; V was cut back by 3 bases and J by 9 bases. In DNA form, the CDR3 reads TGTGCCAGCAGTTATACCGGGACAGATAAAAAACTGTTTTTT. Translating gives CASSYTGTDKKLFF.